The 8 T cell receptor beta chains presented below share a single source sample, sequenced in a study of CXCR3-negative and CXCR3-positive naive CD8 T cells (dated by TCRdb to between 2018 and 2020). General conclusions and limits of the study: Compared with CXCR3-negative naive cells, CXCR3-positive naive cells had TRB CDR3s with higher hydrophobicity (lower Kidera factor 4), lower energy, and higher strength and volume indices.

These TCRs are of unknown antigen specificity. TCRdb records NextSeq 550 as the sequencer. The Human TCR Profiling Kit (MiLaboratory) was used to make UMI-labeled 5' RACE TRB cDNA libraries. After TCRdb reprocessed the reads, each CDR3 protein sequence was kept as one row, without DNA. Per the sample table, the count is about 130,000 distinct CDR3 sequences. The ten most abundant clones make up around 0.62% of the sample. The sequencing input was naive CXCR3+ CD8+ T cells from blood. In the paper's terms, the cell subset or site label means: CD45RO-CCR7+CD27+CD95- naive CD8+ T cells expressing CXCR3 (TNR3+). These receptors were obtained from a human donor in good health. Some clones in this sample may be carry-over from other donors' samples.

V usage is TRBV7-3 and J usage is TRBJ2-1. Germline loops: CDR1 SGHTA, CDR2 FQGTGA. This CDR3 comprises 16 residues. The CDR3 reads CASSPDLMSSYNEQFF.

The CDR3 reads CASSSLAGGPDEQYF. The chain joins TRBV12-3 or TRBV12-4 to TRBJ2-7; the TRBD2 assignment by TCRdb is unverifiable without DNA. CDR3 length equals 15 residues.

J is TRBJ2-1 and V is TRBV28; the TCRdb call, TRBD2, lacks DNA for checking. CDR1 is MDHEN, CDR2 SYDVKM, per germline. The CDR3 runs 14 residues. This chain's CDR3 is CASSPPPGRGEQFF.

The chain recombines TRBV6-6 with TRBJ2-7; TCRdb gives TRBD2 as the D gene, but with no DNA this cannot be confirmed. The CDR3 has 16 residues. CDR1 and CDR2 from the germline V gene are MNHNY and SVGAGI (reference sequence). This CDR3 is CASRLRDLGSSYEQYF.

The CDR3 loop is CSAWTTMGAFF. This chain joins TRBV20-1 and TRBJ1-1. The CDR3 has 11 amino acids. Germline V gives CDR1 DFQATT, CDR2 SNEGSKA (reference sequence).

The CDR3 spells CSANPGVGRIYEQYF. The chain employs TRBV20-1 and TRBJ2-7; the TCRdb D gene call, TRBD1, has no DNA to confirm it. CDR1 and CDR2 (germline): DFQATT, SNEGSKA (reference sequence). The CDR3 has 15 residues.

The gene calls are TRBV7-3 and TRBJ2-7. CDR3 length: 15 amino acids. Germline V CDR1 and CDR2: SGHTA, FQGTGA. CDR3 residues: CASSLTDGVNYEQYF.

This chain links TRBV19 with TRBJ1-2; TCRdb's D gene call, TRBD1, goes unchecked for lack of DNA. CDR3 size: 18 residues. Per the germline V gene, CDR1 is LNHDA and CDR2 is SQIVND (reference sequence). The CDR3 sequence: CASSIEWMHRDRDHGYTF.